This entry features one T cell receptor (beta chain) sequence. What it recognizes is unknown. Effector memory cells were sorted as CD45RA-CD27-, EMRA cells as CD45RA+CD27-. Both TRBC1 and TRBC2 were covered by a beta constant-region primer of two equimolar oligonucleotides. The cDNA 3' end received a ligated single-stranded oligonucleotide carrying the SP2 primer and a 12-nucleotide UMI. Using its own MiXCR run on the UMI-ligation and nested PCR reads, TCRdb lists one record per CDR3 protein. The data show fewer than 40,000 distinct CDR3 sequences, 13% seen once. The record originates from a study of naive and memory T cell subsets. Study-level findings and limits: In naive cells, over 90% of TCR sequences were seen only once. Each distinct alpha or beta sequence counts as one clonotype.

Germline V gives CDR1 ENHRY, CDR2 SYGVKD. This CDR3 spans 15 amino acids. V gave up 5 bases and J gave up 3 bases; unmatched junction bases: 6. This TCR was recovered from a human donor in good health. The genes are TRBV10-3 and TRBJ1-5; 8 bases line up with TRBD1. The source material was effector memory CD4+ T cells from blood. As for subset: effector memory, CD45RA- CD27-. The chain's CDR3 is CAISIGQGNNQPQHF. CDR3 sequence (DNA): TGTGCCATCAGTATAGGACAGGGTAACAATCAGCCCCAGCATTTT.